Presented here are 13 T cell receptor beta chains from one specimen sequenced in a study of regulatory T cells in long-lasting Graves disease. Arm-PCR with iRepertoire HTBI primers amplified the CDR3 regions for these TCR beta libraries. TCRdb called the multiplex PCR reads again in MiXCR, with one record for every CDR3 protein. The table shows over 400,000 distinct CDR3 sequences, with 11% to 15% occurring only once. As for time point: newly diagnosed GD, antithyroid drugs for less than 3 months. RNA isolated from PBMCs was used to make the TCR library. The same data also contributed to another study, on T cells in Graves' hyperthyroidism and ophthalmopathy.

The material was peripheral blood mononuclear cells (PBMCs), obtained at new diagnosis, from a patient treated with antithyroid drugs. These receptors were obtained from a woman between 50 and 59 years old with Graves disease.

Here the CDR3 DNA reads TGTGCCTGGAGTACAGAGAACACTGAAGCTTTCTTT. Protein product: CAWSTENTEAFF. The J gene is TRBJ1-1, the V gene TRBV30; D is ambiguous. The CDR3 consists of 12 residues. The germline V gene encodes CDR1 GTSNPN and CDR2 SVGIG (reference sequence). The ends were cut back, 2 bases at V and 1 base at J, with 5 bases in the middle.

The chain has TRBV28 and TRBJ2-7; no reliable D call. In germline, CDR1 is MDHEN, CDR2 SYDVKM. The CDR3 loop spans 13 amino acids. Trimming removed 4 bases at V and 5 bases at J, with 12 bases between. CDR3: CASSWAGTNEQYF. The CDR3 DNA is TGTGCCAGCAGTTGGGCCGGAACGAACGAGCAGTACTTC. Looking up the rest from reference TRBV28 and TRBJ2-7 gives the full variable domain: DVKVTQSSRYLVKRTGEKVFLECVQDMDHENMFWYRQDPGLGLRLIYFSYDVKMKEKGDIPEGYSVSREKKERFSLILESASTNQTSMYLCASSWAGTNEQYFGPGTRLTVT.

This clonotype was seen a few times. The chain couples TRBV14 to TRBJ2-1; D may match TRBD1 or TRBD2 (5 bases each). This CDR3 has 14 residues. Germline values: CDR1 SGHDN, CDR2 FVKESK. Trimming took 4 bases from V and 9 from J, leaving 16 bases between them. Here the CDR3 DNA reads TGTGCCAGCAGCCTATGGGGACCGACAAGTGAGCAGTTCTTC. It codes for CASSLWGPTSEQFF. The full variable domain, completed using reference TRBV14 and TRBJ2-1, is EAGVTQFPSHSVIEKGQTVTLRCDPISGHDNLYWYRRVMGKEIKFLLHFVKESKQDESGMPNNRFLAERTGGTYSTLKVQPAELEDSGVYFCASSLWGPTSEQFFGPGTRLTVL.

The rearrangement uses TRBV5-1 and TRBJ1-4; D is ambiguous. The CDR3 spans 17 residues. The V end was cut by 0 bases, the J end by 0 bases, with 12 bases between. Germline values: CDR1 SGHRS, CDR2 YFSETQ. CDR3 residues: CASSLDNSGATNEKLFF. In DNA, the CDR3 is TGCGCCAGCAGCTTGGATAACAGCGGAGCAACTAATGAAAAACTGTTTTTT.

The J gene is TRBJ2-5, the V gene TRBV20-1; 11 nucleotides match TRBD2. The CDR3 consists of 15 residues. V dropped 3 bases and J dropped 1; count of bases not matched to a gene: 4. Germline V gene data show CDR1 as DFQATT and CDR2 as SNEGSKA (reference sequence). DNA of the CDR3: TGCAGTGCTAGCAGGCTAGCGGGAGGCCAAGAGACCCAGTACTTC. Protein: CSASRLAGGQETQYF.

This clonotype was detected ten times or more. The genes are TRBV29-1 and TRBJ2-7, with TRBD2 matching over 10 bases. The V gene's germline CDR1 is SQVTM and CDR2 ANQGSEA. The V segment lost 6 bases and the J segment 1 base; nucleotides outside the gene matches: 6. This CDR3 is built from 14 residues. This chain's CDR3 is CSVSLAGASYEQYF. CDR3 DNA sequence: TGCAGCGTCTCTCTAGCGGGAGCTTCCTACGAGCAGTACTTC.

This clonotype was detected many times. The chain carries TRBV12-3 or TRBV12-4 and TRBJ2-2; 10 bases line up with TRBD2. V was pared by 3 bases and J by 4 bases, with 5 bases of the junction left unmatched. This CDR3 contains 16 residues. The CDR3 loop reads CASSFRAGGLTGELFF. The CDR3 DNA follows: TGTGCCAGCAGTTTTCGAGCGGGAGGGCTCACCGGGGAGCTGTTTTTT.

This clonotype has at least ten counts. In DNA form, the CDR3 reads TGTGCCACCAGTGACACCCGAAGGGGTTCAGGCTACGAGCAGTACTTC. Its translation is CATSDTRRGSGYEQYF. The gene calls are TRBV24-1 and TRBJ2-7; a weak D match, TRBD1 (5 bases). V was clipped by 4 bases and J by 3 bases, with 18 bases between them. The germline V gene has CDR1 KGHDR and CDR2 SFDVKD. This CDR3 comprises 16 residues.

This clonotype turned up a few times. This sequence joins TRBV30 and TRBJ2-7; no definite D call. Germline CDR1 GTSNPN, CDR2 SVGIG (reference sequence). Between the trimmed V and J ends, which lost 0 bases and 1 base, there was a span of 13 bases. The CDR3 totals 15 residues. In nucleotides, the CDR3 is TGTGCCTGGAGTGTCCGACTGAAACTATCCTACGAGCAGTACTTC. Translated: CAWSVRLKLSYEQYF.

About this clonotype itself: The conserved final phenylalanine or tryptophan is absent from the CDR3, which likely points to a read error. V and J are TRBV6-1 and TRBJ2-3; TRBD2 aligns across 12 bases. The CDR3 is 15 amino acids. The germline V gene has CDR1 MNHNS and CDR2 SASEGT. The DNA for the CDR3 is TGTGCCAGCAGACCGACTAGCGGGAGCATAGATACGCAGTATCTT. Translated, it gives CASRPTSGSIDTQYL.

In this sample, this clonotype turned up many times. The chain uses TRBV5-1 and TRBJ1-1, with 7 bases that match TRBD1. The V gene end was trimmed by 4 bases and the J gene end by 6 bases; junction bases not matched to a gene: 9. Germline loops: CDR1 SGHRS, CDR2 YFSETQ. The CDR3 is 14 residues long. CDR3 nucleotide sequence: TGCGCCAGCAGCCACCTCACAGGGGTGGCTGAAGCTTTCTTT. It yields the protein CASSHLTGVAEAFF.

This clonotype was found many times. The chain employs TRBV6-1 and TRBJ2-7, with D maybe TRBD2 (5 bases). The germline V gene has CDR1 MNHNS and CDR2 SASEGT. The CDR3 is 15 residues long. The V end lost 5 bases, the J end lost 0 bases, and 14 bases lay between the germline ends. The DNA of the CDR3 is TGTGCCAGCAGTAATCCGACTATCCTCTCCTACGAGCAGTACTTC. This translates into CASSNPTILSYEQYF.

This clonotype came up a few times. This rearrangement joins TRBV4-1 to TRBJ2-1; D remains ambiguous. The CDR3 has 17 amino acids. V lost 2 bases and J 0 bases, leaving 14 bases between the germline ends. Germline V gives CDR1 MGHRA, CDR2 YSYEKL. CDR3 amino acids: CASSQIFTARSYNEQFF. For the CDR3, the DNA is TGCGCCAGCAGCCAAATCTTTACCGCACGCTCCTACAATGAGCAGTTCTTC.